The 9 T cell receptor beta chains reported below all come from one sample, sequenced in a study of T cells in Graves' hyperthyroidism and ophthalmopathy. TCR beta CDR3 region amplification was performed from RNA transcripts. A first-round RT-PCR of the TCR CDR3 used the HTBI primer set. One entry per CDR3 protein results from TCRdb running MiXCR on the multiplex PCR reads. Of under 650,000 distinct CDR3 sequences listed, around 15% were seen once; the top ten hold around 4%. The specimen sequenced was blood. The origin of the receptors is a woman aged 25 to 39 with Graves' hyperthyroidism.

Ten or more counts support this clonotype. J is TRBJ2-5 and V is TRBV20-1, with a weak D call TRBD1 (5 bases). Germline CDR1 and CDR2: DFQATT and SNEGSKA (reference sequence). V dropped 0 bases and J dropped 7 bases, with 21 bases sitting between them. This CDR3 is 16 amino acids long. The CDR3 DNA is TGCAGTGCTAGAGAACGGATCACCTCAGGGTGGGGGACCCAGTACTTC. Translation gives CSARERITSGWGTQYF.

This clonotype came up a few times. This chain connects TRBV9 to TRBJ1-1; D is unclear. The germline V gene encodes CDR1 SGDLS and CDR2 YYNGEE. Trimming took off 0 bases at V and 0 bases at J, with 9 bases between the two ends. The CDR3 contains 15 residues. This CDR3 reads CASSVASGMNTEAFF. As DNA, the CDR3 is TGTGCCAGCAGCGTAGCATCGGGAATGAACACTGAAGCTTTCTTT.

On this clonotype: Given a much more abundant clone one base away, this may be a read error. This rearrangement joins TRBV6-1 to TRBJ2-7; the D is unclear. From germline, CDR1 is MNHNS and CDR2 SASEGT. V was trimmed by 3 bases and J by 4 bases, leaving 25 bases between them. The CDR3 extends over 18 amino acids. CDR3 amino acids: CASSDDPVWPQLRYEQYF. In DNA, the CDR3 is TGTGCCAGCAGTGATGACCCGGTATGGCCCCAACTCCGATACGAGCAGTACTTC.

This clonotype occurred many times. One end of the junction fails to match germline, which may point to a read error. The V call is TRBV20-1, the J call TRBJ2-7; 11 bases fit TRBD1. The CDR3 is 16 amino acids. Germline-derived CDR1 and CDR2 are DFQATT and SNEGSKA (reference sequence). CDR3 residues: CSARDPPGQGVYEQYF. CDR3 DNA sequence: TGCAGTGCTCGAGACCCTCCGGGACAGGGGGTTTACGAGCAGTACTTC.

This clonotype was counted ten times or more. This sequence joins TRBV20-1 and TRBJ2-1; TRBD2 aligns across 9 bases. With V trimmed by 6 bases and J by 7 bases, 10 bases remained unmatched. CDR1 and CDR2 from the germline V gene are DFQATT and SNEGSKA (reference sequence). The CDR3 sequence is 14 residues long. CDR3 DNA: TGCAGTGCCCTTAGCGGGAGACGGTGGAATGAGCAGTTCTTC. Translation gives CSALSGRRWNEQFF.

This clonotype came up many times. The chain carries TRBV27 and TRBJ1-2, with D perhaps TRBD1 (6 bases). CDR1 MNHEY and CDR2 SMNVEV come from the germline V gene (reference sequence). This CDR3 spans 15 amino acids. V lost 5 bases, J lost 2 bases, and 15 bases lay in between. Here the CDR3 DNA reads TGTGCCAGCAGTCACAATTTGGACAGAAACTATGGCTACACCTTC. Amino acids: CASSHNLDRNYGYTF.

This clonotype was recorded many times. The J gene is TRBJ2-3, the V gene TRBV7-9; D unresolved. The CDR3 sequence is 12 residues long. Germline lookup yields CDR1 SEHNR and CDR2 FQNEAQ (reference sequence). V lost 6 bases to trimming and J lost 4 bases, with 8 bases between them. The CDR3 loop reads CASSPLADTQYF. DNA for the CDR3: TGTGCCAGCAGTCCTCTGGCAGATACGCAGTATTTT.

This clonotype has at least ten counts. The rearrangement uses TRBV6-1 and TRBJ2-7, with 8 positions matching TRBD1. The CDR3 runs to 14 residues. The junction had 8 bases not matched to a gene; V was cut back by 8 bases and J by 2 bases. Germline V gene sequence: CDR1 MNHNS, CDR2 SASEGT. The chain's CDR3 is CASQAGTGPYEQYF. The DNA of the CDR3 is TGTGCCAGCCAGGCCGGGACAGGTCCCTACGAGCAGTACTTC.

This clonotype has more than one count but fewer than ten. The chain uses TRBV20-1 and TRBJ2-7; D is undetermined. This CDR3 contains 15 residues. The V end was cut by 0 bases, the J end by 0 bases, with 12 bases between. Germline V gene sequence: CDR1 DFQATT, CDR2 SNEGSKA (reference sequence). CDR3 DNA sequence: TGCAGTGCTAGAGAACCAGCCTGGCTCTCCTACGAGCAGTACTTC. It yields the protein CSAREPAWLSYEQYF.